This T cell receptor (beta chain) comes out of a study of control samples from healthy donors and cancer patients. The germline V and J ends were trimmed by 6 bases and 3 bases, with 12 bases remaining between them. The germline gives CDR1 SGHRS, CDR2 YFSETQ. The CDR3 has 14 amino acids. Measured with immunoSEQ multiplex PCR; TCRdb has only the in-frame clones, and not every one. The table lists about 26,000 clones, 80% to 85% of them singletons. The chain links TRBV5-1 to TRBJ1-4, with a possible D match to TRBD1 (6 bases). What was sequenced was PBMCs. The sequence derives from a man in his fifties or sixties with colorectal cancer. CDR3 sequence: CASKAGASNEKLFF. CDR3 in DNA: TGCGCCAGCAAAGCAGGGGCCTCTAATGAAAAACTGTTTTTT.